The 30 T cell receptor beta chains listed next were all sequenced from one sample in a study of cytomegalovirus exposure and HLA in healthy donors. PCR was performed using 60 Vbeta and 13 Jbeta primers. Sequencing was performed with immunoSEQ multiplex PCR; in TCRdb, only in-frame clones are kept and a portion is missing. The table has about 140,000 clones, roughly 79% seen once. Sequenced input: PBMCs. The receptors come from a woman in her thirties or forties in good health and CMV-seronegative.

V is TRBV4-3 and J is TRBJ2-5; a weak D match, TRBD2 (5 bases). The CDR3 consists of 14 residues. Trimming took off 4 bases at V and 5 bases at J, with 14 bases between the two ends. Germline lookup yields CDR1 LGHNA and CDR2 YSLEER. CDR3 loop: CASSLRGLLETQYF. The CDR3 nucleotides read TGCGCCAGCAGCCTAAGAGGACTCTTGGAGACCCAGTACTTC.

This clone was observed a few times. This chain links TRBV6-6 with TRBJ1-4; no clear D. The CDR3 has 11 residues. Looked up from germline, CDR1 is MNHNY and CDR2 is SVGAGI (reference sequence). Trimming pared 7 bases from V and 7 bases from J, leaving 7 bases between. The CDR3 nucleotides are TGTGCCAGCACCCAAGCTGAAAAACTGTTTTTT. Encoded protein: CASTQAEKLFF.

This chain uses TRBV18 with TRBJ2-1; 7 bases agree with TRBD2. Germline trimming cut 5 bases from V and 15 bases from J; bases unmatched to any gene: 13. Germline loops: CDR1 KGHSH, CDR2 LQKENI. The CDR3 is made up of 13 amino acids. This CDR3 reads CASSIGAGDVAFF. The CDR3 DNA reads TGTGCCAGCTCAATAGGGGCGGGAGACGTTGCGTTCTTC. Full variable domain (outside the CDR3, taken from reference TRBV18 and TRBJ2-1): NAGVMQNPRHLVRRRGQEARLRCSPMKGHSHVYWYRQLPEEGLKFMVYLQKENIIDESGMPKERFSAEFPKEGPSILRIQQVVRGDSAAYFCASSIGAGDVAFFGPGTRLTVL.

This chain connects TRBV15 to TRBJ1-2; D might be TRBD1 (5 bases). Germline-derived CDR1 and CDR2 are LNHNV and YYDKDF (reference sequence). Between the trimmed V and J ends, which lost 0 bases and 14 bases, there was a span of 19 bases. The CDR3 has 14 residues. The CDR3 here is CATSRDIKGPPFTF. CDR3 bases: TGTGCCACCAGCAGAGATATTAAGGGGCCACCCTTTACCTTC.

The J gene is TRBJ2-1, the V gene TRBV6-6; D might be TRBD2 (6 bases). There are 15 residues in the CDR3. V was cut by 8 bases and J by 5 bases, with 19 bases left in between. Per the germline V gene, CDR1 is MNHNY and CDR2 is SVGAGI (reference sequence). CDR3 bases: TGTGCCAGCTGGAGGCAGGAGGGCCAAAACAATGAGCAGTTCTTC. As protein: CASWRQEGQNNEQFF.

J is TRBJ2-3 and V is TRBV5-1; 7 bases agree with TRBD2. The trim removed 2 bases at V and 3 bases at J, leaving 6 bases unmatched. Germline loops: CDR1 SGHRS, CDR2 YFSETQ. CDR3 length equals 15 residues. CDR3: CASSFTGGGTDTQYF. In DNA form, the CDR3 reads TGCGCCAGCAGCTTTACGGGAGGAGGGACAGATACGCAGTATTTT.

The CDR3 coding sequence is TGTGCCAGCAGCGAGGACTGGAGCTCCTACAATGAGCAGTTCTTC. Translating gives CASSEDWSSYNEQFF. The chain is built from TRBV6-1 and TRBJ2-1; tentatively, D is TRBD2 (5 bases). Trimming took 6 bases from V and 0 from J, leaving 12 bases between them. The germline gives CDR1 MNHNS, CDR2 SASEGT. This CDR3 contains 15 residues.

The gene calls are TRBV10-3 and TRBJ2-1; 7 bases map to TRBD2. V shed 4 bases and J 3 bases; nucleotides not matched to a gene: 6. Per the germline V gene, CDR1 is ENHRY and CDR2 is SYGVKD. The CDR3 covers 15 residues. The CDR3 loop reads CAISGAGAYYNEQFF. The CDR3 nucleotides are TGTGCCATCAGTGGGGCGGGAGCGTACTACAATGAGCAGTTCTTC.

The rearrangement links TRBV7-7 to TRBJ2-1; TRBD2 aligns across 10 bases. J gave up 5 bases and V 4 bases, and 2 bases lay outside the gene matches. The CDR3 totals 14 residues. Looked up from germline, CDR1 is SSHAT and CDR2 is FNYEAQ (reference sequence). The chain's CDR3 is CASSSGTSDNEQFF. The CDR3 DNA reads TGTGCCAGCAGCTCTGGGACTAGCGACAATGAGCAGTTCTTC.

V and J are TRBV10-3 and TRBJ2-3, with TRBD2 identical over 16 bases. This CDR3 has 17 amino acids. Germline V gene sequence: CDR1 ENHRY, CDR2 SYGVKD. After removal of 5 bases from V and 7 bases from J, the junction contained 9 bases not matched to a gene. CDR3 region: CAISLGLAGGPSNTQYF. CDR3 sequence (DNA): TGTGCCATCAGTTTGGGACTAGCGGGAGGGCCTTCGAATACGCAGTATTTT.

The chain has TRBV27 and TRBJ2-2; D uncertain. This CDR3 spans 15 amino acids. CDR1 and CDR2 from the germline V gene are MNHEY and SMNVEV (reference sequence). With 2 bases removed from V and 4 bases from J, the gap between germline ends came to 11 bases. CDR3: CASSLGVTGTGELFF. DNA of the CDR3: TGTGCCAGCAGTTTAGGCGTGACGGGCACCGGGGAGCTGTTTTTT.

CDR3 DNA sequence: TGTGCCACGCGCGGGGCTAGCGGGAGGGAAAGGAGCTCCTACGAGCAGTACTTC. This encodes CATRGASGRERSSYEQYF. The rearrangement joins TRBV28 to TRBJ2-7, with 12 nucleotides matching TRBD2. There are 18 residues in the CDR3. Unmatched junction bases numbered 16, after V lost 10 bases and J lost 0 bases. The germline V gene encodes CDR1 MDHEN and CDR2 SYDVKM. Using reference TRBV28 and TRBJ2-7 for the parts outside the CDR3, the full variable domain is DVKVTQSSRYLVKRTGEKVFLECVQDMDHENMFWYRQDPGLGLRLIYFSYDVKMKEKGDIPEGYSVSREKKERFSLILESASTNQTSMYLCATRGASGRERSSYEQYFGPGTRLTVT.

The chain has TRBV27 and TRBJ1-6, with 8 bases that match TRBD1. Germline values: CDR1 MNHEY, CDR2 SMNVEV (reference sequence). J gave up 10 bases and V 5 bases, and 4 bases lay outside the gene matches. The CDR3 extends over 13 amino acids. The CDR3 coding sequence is TGTGCCAGCAGTGGACAGGGAGGCTCACCCCTCCACTTT. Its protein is CASSGQGGSPLHF.

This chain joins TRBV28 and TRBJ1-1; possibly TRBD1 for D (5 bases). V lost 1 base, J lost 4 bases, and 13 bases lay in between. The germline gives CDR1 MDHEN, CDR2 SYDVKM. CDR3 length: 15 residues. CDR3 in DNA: TGTGCCAGCAGTTTATTTGGGGCGAAGGGCACTGAAGCTTTCTTT. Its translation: CASSLFGAKGTEAFF.

Here the CDR3 DNA reads TGTGCCAGCAGCTTATTATTCCGTTACTATGGCTACACCTTC. Amino acid sequence: CASSLLFRYYGYTF. The chain is built from TRBV7-9 and TRBJ1-2; D is ambiguous. The germline CDR1 and CDR2 sequences are SEHNR and FQNEAQ (reference sequence). The germline V and J ends were trimmed by 2 bases and 3 bases, with 10 bases remaining between them. The CDR3 sequence is 14 residues long.

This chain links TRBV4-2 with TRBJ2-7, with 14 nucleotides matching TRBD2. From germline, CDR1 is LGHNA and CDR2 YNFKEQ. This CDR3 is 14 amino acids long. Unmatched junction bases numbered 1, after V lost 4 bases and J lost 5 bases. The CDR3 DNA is TGTGCCAGCAGCCTGGGACTAGCGGGAGACGAGCAGTACTTC. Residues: CASSLGLAGDEQYF.

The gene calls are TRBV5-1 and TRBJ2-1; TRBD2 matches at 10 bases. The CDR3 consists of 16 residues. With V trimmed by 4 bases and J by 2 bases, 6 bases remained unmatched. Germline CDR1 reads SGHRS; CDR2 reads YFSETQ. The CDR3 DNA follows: TGCGCCAGCAGCGGAGGGACTAGCGCGACCTACAATGAGCAGTTCTTC. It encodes CASSGGTSATYNEQFF.

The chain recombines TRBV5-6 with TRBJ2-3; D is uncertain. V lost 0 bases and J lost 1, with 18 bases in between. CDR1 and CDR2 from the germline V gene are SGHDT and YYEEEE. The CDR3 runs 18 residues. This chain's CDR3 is CASSLVRLVPTRTDTQYF. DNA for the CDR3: TGTGCCAGCAGCTTGGTGAGACTTGTCCCTACTCGCACAGATACGCAGTATTTT.

This chain's CDR3 is CASSQEDFRGRVNIQYF. The CDR3 nucleotides are TGCGCCAGCAGCCAAGAAGATTTCAGGGGGCGAGTGAACATTCAGTACTTC. The genes are TRBV4-3 and TRBJ2-4; 8 positions agree with TRBD1. The V gene end was trimmed by 0 bases and the J gene end by 7 bases; junction bases not matched to a gene: 11. Looked up from germline, CDR1 is LGHNA and CDR2 is YSLEER. There are 17 residues in the CDR3.

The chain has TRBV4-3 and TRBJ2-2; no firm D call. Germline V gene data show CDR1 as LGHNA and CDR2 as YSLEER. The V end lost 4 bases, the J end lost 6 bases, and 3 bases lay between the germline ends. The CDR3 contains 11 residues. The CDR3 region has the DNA TGCGCCAGCAGCCTATCCGGGGAGCTGTTTTTT. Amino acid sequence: CASSLSGELFF.

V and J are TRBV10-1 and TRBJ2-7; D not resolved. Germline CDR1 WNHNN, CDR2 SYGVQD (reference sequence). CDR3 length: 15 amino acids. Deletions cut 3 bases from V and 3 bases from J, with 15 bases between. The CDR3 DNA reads TGCGCCAGCAGTGATCGCCTAGACGGCGTCTACGAGCAGTACTTC. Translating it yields CASSDRLDGVYEQYF.

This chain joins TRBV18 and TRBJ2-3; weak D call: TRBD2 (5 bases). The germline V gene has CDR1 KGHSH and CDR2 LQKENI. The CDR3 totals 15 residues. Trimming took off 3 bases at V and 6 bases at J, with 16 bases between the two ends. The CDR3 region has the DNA TGTGCCAGCTCACCTAGGACTGGACTGGCGGATACGCAGTATTTT. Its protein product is CASSPRTGLADTQYF.

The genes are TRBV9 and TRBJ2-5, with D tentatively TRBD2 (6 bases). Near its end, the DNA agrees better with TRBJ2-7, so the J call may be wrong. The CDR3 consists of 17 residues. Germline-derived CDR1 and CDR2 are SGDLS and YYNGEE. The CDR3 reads CASSGFGSPGGGYEQYF. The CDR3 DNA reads TGTGCCAGCAGCGGCTTTGGTAGCCCTGGGGGAGGATACGAGCAGTACTTC.

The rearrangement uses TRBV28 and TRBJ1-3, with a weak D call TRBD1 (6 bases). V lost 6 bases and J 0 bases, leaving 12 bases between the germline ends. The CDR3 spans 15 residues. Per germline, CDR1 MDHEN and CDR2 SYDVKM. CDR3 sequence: CASRRPTGSGNTIYF. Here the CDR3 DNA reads TGTGCCAGCAGGCGACCGACAGGCTCTGGAAACACCATATATTTT.

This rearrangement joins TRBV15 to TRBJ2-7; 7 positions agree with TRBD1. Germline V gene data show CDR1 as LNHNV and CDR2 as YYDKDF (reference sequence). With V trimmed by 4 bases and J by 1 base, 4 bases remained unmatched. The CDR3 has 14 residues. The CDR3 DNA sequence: TGTGCCACCAGCACTTTACAGGGGTCCTACGAGCAGTACTTC. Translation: CATSTLQGSYEQYF.

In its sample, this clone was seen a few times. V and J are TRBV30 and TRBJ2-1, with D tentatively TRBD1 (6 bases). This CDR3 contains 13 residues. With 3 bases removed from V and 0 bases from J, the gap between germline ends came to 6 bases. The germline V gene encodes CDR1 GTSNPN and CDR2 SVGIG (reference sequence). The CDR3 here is CAWRQGSYNEQFF. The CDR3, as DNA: TGTGCCTGGAGACAGGGCTCCTACAATGAGCAGTTCTTC.

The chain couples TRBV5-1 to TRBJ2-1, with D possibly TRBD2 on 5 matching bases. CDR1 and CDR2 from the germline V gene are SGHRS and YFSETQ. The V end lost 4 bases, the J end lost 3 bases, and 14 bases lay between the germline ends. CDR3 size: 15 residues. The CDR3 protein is CASSQGWTGYNEQFF. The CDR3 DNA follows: TGCGCCAGCAGCCAAGGGTGGACTGGCTACAATGAGCAGTTCTTC.

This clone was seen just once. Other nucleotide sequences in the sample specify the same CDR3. CDR3 loop: CASSLTGGEGYTF. As DNA, the CDR3 is TGTGCCAGCAGTTTGACGGGGGGGGAGGGCTACACCTTC. This chain links TRBV28 with TRBJ1-2; TRBD1 is a possible D gene (5 bases). CDR3 length: 13 residues. Trimming took off 3 bases at V and 8 bases at J, with 13 bases between the two ends. CDR1 and CDR2 (germline): MDHEN, SYDVKM.

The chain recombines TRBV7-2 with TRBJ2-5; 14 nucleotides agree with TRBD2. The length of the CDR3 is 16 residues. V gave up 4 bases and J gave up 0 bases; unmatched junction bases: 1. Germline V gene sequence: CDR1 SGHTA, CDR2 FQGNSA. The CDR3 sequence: CASSWTSGGYQETQYF. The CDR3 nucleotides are TGTGCCAGCAGCTGGACTAGCGGGGGGTACCAAGAGACCCAGTACTTC. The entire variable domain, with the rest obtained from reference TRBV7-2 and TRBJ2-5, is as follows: GAGVSQSPSNKVTEKGKDVELRCDPISGHTALYWYRQSLGQGLEFLIYFQGNSAPDKSGLPSDRFSAERTGGSVSTLTIQRTQQEDSAVYLCASSWTSGGYQETQYFGPGTRLLVL.

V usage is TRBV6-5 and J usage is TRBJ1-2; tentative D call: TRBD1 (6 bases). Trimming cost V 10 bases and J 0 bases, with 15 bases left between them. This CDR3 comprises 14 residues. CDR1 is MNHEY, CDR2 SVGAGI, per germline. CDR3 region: CAIGDISTNYGYTF. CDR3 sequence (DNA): TGTGCCATAGGGGACATAAGTACTAACTATGGCTACACCTTC.